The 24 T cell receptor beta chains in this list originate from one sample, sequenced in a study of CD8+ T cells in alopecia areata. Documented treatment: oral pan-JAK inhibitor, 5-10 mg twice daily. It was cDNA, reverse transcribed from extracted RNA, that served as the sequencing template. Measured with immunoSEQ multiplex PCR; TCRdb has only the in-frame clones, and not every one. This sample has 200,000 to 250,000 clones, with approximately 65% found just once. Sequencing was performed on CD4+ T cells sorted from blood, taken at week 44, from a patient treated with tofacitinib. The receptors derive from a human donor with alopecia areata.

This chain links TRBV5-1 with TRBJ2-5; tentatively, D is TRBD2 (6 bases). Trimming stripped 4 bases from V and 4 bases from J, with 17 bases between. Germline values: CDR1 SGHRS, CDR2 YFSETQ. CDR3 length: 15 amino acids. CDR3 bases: TGCGCCAGCAGCACCCGGGACTCTGCAGCAGAGACCCAGTACTTC. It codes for CASSTRDSAAETQYF.

CDR3 in amino acids: CSVFFGTDYNEQFF. The CDR3 DNA reads as TGCAGCGTTTTTTTCGGGACGGATTACAATGAGCAGTTCTTC. The rearrangement links TRBV29-1 to TRBJ2-1; either TRBD1 or TRBD2 may fit D (5 bases each). This CDR3 is 14 amino acids long. V was trimmed by 5 bases and J by 4 bases, leaving 15 bases between them. CDR1 and CDR2 (germline): SQVTM, ANQGSEA.

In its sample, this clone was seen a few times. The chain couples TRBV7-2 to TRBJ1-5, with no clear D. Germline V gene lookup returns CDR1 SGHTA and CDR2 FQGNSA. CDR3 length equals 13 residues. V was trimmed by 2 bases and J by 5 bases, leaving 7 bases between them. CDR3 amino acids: CASSLIAHQPQHF. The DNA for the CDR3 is TGTGCCAGCAGCTTAATCGCCCATCAGCCCCAGCATTTT.

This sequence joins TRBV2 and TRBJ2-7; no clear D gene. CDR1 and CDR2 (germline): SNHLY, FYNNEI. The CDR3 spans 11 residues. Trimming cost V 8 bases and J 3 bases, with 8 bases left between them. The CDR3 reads CASEESYEQYF. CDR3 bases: TGTGCCAGCGAGGAGAGCTACGAGCAGTACTTC.

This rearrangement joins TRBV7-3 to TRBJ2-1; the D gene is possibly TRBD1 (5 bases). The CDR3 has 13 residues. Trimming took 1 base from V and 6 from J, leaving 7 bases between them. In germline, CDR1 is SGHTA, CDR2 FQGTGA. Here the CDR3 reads CASSLRQTNEQFF. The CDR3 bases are TGTGCCAGCAGCTTAAGACAGACCAATGAGCAGTTCTTC.

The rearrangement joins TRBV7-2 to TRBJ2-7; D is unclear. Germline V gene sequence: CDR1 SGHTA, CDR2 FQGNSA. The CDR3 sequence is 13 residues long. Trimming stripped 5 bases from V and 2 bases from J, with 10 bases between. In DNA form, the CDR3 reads TGTGCCAGCAGCGGAGTCCTTCCCTACGAGCAGTACTTC. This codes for CASSGVLPYEQYF.

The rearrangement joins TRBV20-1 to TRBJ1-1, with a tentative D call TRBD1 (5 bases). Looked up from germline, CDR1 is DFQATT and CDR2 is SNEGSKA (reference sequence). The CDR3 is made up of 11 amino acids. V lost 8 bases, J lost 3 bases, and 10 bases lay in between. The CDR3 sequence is CSFLGDTEAFF. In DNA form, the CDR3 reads TGCAGTTTCCTGGGGGACACTGAAGCTTTCTTT.

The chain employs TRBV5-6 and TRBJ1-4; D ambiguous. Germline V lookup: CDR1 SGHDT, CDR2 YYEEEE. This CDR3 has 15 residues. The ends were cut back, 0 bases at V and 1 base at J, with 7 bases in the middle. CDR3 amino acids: CASSLEGGTNEKLFF. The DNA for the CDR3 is TGTGCCAGCAGCTTGGAGGGAGGAACTAATGAAAAACTGTTTTTT.

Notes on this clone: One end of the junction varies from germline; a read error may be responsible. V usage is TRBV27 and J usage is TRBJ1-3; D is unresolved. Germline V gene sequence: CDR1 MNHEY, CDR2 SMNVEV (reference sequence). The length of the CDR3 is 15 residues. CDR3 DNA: TGTACCAGCAGTTTATCTCCGGGGACTGGAAACACCATATATTTT. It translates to CTSSLSPGTGNTIYF.

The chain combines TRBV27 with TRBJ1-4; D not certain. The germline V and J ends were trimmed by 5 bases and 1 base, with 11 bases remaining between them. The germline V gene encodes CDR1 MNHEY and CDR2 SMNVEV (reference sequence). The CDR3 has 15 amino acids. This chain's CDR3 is CASSKGFVTNEKLFF. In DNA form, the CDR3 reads TGTGCCAGCAGTAAGGGTTTCGTAACTAATGAAAAACTGTTTTTT.

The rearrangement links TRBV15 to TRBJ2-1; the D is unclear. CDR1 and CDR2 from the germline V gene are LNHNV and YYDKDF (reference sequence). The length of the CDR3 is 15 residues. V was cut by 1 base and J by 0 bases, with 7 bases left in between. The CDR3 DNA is TGTGCCACCAGCAGAGGAACAAACTCCTACAATGAGCAGTTCTTC. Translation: CATSRGTNSYNEQFF.

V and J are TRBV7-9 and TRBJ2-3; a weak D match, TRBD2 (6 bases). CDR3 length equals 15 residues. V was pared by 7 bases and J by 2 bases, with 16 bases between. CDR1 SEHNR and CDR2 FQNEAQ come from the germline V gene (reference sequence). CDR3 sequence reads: CASTDTSSTTDTQYF. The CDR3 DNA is TGTGCCAGCACTGATACTAGCTCCACCACAGATACGCAGTATTTT.

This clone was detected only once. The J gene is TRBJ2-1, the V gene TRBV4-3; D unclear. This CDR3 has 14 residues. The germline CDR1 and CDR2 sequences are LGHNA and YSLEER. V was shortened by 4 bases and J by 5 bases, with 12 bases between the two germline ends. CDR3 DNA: TGCGCCAGCAGCCTTCAGCCGGGTCACAATGAGCAGTTCTTC. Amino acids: CASSLQPGHNEQFF.

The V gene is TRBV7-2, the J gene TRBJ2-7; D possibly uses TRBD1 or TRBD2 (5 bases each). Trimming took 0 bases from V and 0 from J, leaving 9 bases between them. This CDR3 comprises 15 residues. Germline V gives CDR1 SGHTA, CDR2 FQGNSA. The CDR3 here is CASSLAPGPSYEQYF. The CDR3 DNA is TGTGCCAGCAGCTTAGCCCCGGGACCCTCCTACGAGCAGTACTTC. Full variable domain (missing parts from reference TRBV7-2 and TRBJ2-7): GAGVSQSPSNKVTEKGKDVELRCDPISGHTALYWYRQSLGQGLEFLIYFQGNSAPDKSGLPSDRFSAERTGGSVSTLTIQRTQQEDSAVYLCASSLAPGPSYEQYFGPGTRLTVT.

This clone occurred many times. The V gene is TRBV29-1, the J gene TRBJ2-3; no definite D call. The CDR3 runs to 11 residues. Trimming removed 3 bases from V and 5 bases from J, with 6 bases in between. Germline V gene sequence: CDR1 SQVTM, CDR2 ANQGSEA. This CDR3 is CSVDSGDTQYF. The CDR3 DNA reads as TGCAGCGTTGATAGTGGAGATACGCAGTATTTT.

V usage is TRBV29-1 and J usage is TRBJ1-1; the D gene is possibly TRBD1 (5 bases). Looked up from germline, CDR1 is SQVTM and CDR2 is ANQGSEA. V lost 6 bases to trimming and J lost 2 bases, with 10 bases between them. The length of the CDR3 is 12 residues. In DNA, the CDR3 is TGCAGCGTCAGGGATACCAACACTGAAGCTTTCTTT. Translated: CSVRDTNTEAFF.

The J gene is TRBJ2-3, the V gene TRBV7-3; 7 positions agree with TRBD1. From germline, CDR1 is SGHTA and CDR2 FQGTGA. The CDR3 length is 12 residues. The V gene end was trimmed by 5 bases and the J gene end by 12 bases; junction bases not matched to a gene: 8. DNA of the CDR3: TGTGCCAGCAGCACTCGACAGGGACCCCAGTATTTT. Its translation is CASSTRQGPQYF.

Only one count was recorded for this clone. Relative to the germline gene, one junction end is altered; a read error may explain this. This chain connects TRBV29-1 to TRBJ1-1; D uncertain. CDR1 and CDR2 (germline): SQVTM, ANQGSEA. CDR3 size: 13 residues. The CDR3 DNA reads TGCAGCGTTGTGGCCTATAAGAACACTGAGGCTTTCTTT. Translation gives CSVVAYKNTEAFF.

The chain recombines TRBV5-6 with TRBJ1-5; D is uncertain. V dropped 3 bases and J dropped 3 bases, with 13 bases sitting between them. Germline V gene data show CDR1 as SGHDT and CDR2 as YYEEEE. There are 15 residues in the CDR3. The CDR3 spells CASSSLGGFNQPQHF. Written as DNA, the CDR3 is TGTGCCAGCAGCTCGCTAGGCGGGTTCAATCAGCCCCAGCATTTT.

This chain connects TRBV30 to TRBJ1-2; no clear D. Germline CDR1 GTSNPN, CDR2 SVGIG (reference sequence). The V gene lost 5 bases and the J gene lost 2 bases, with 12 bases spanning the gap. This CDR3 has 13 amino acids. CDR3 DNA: TGTGCCTGGGGGGAACAGTGGAACTATGGCTACACCTTC. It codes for CAWGEQWNYGYTF. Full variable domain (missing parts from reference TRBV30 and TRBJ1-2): SQTIHQWPATLVQPVGSPLSLECTVEGTSNPNLYWYRQAAGRGLQLLFYSVGIGQISSEVPQNLSASRPQDRQFILSSKKLLLSDSGFYLCAWGEQWNYGYTFGSGTRLTVV.

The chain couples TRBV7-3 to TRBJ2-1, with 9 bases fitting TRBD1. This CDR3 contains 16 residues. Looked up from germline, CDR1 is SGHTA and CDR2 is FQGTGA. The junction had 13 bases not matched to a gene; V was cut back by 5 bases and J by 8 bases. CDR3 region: CASSPRTGESIHEQFF. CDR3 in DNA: TGTGCCAGCAGCCCTAGGACAGGGGAGTCGATCCATGAGCAGTTCTTC.

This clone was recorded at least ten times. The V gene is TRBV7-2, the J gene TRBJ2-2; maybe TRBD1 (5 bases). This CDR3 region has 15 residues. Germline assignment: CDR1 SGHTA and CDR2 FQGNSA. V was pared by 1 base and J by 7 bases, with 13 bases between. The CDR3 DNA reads TGTGCCAGCAGCTTAGGGCCAGGGATGGGCGGGGAGCTGTTTTTT. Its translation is CASSLGPGMGGELFF.

The CDR3 sequence: CAWSVRGQGYGMDYGYTF. CDR3 nucleotide sequence: TGTGCCTGGAGTGTACGTGGACAGGGGTATGGGATGGACTATGGCTACACCTTC. The V gene is TRBV30, the J gene TRBJ1-2; the match to TRBD1 covers 9 bases. Losses at the gene ends were 0 bases for V and 3 bases for J; bases not matched to a gene: 14. Germline-derived CDR1 and CDR2 are GTSNPN and SVGIG (reference sequence). The CDR3 is made up of 18 amino acids.

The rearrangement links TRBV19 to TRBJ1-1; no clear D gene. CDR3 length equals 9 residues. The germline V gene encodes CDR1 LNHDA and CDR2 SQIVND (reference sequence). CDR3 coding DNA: TGTGCGCCGAACACTGAAGCTTTCTTT. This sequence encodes CAPNTEAFF.